This TCR beta chain was documented in a study of cytomegalovirus exposure and HLA in healthy donors. Whole-study findings and limits: Later on, an analysis found that several of the most significant clusters appeared to be linked to common viral pathogens, which included parvovirus B19. It was likely that a cluster of highly shared sequence variants was a sequencing artifact.

Notes on this clone: Antigen unknown.

It was with 60 Vbeta and 13 Jbeta primers that the PCR ran. Libraries were prepared by immunoSEQ multiplex PCR; TCRdb keeps only in-frame clonotypes and omits some of them. The sample records roughly 180,000 clones, 80% being singletons. V was pared by 6 bases and J by 2 bases, with 8 bases of the junction left unmatched. Per the germline V gene, CDR1 is SNHLY and CDR2 is FYNNEI. CDR3 length: 15 amino acids. The chain has TRBV2 and TRBJ2-5; TRBD1 aligns across 8 bases. Sequencing used PBMCs. The receptor was derived from a man in his thirties or forties in good health and CMV-seronegative. CDR3 nucleotide sequence: TGTGCCAGCAGGAGGGAACAGGGGGGACAAGAGACCCAGTACTTC. Its translation: CASRREQGGQETQYF.